The 20 T cell receptor beta chains given below trace back to one sample, sequenced in a study of ipilimumab plus nivolumab after autologous stem cell transplantation. Repertoires were generated with immunoSEQ multiplex PCR, while TCRdb's copy carries only in-frame clones and drops some. This sample has around 13,000 clones, with 73% found just once. Sequencing used PBMCs, obtained in a trial of ipilimumab plus nivolumab as post-transplant consolidation. These receptors all stem from a male donor with diffuse large B-cell lymphoma.

V gene TRBV5-4 combines with J gene TRBJ1-2; no reliable D call. Trimming took 2 bases from V and 5 from J, leaving 16 bases between them. The CDR3 extends over 15 amino acids. Per germline, CDR1 SGHNT and CDR2 YYREEE (reference sequence). The CDR3 reads CASSLGLSKDYGYTF. Here the CDR3 DNA reads TGTGCCAGCAGCTTAGGACTGTCCAAAGATTATGGCTACACCTTC.

CDR3 loop: CASSYVGGGNTIYF. CDR3 nucleotide sequence: TGTGCCAGCAGTTACGTCGGAGGTGGAAACACCATATATTTT. The genes are TRBV6-6 and TRBJ1-3; unclear D gene. The CDR3 is made up of 14 amino acids. Trimming took 2 bases from V and 3 from J, leaving 8 bases between them. Germline loops: CDR1 MNHNY, CDR2 SVGAGI (reference sequence).

The CDR3 loop is CASSLGTGVGYTF. In DNA form, the CDR3 reads TGTGCCAGCAGCTTGGGGACAGGGGTCGGCTACACCTTC. The chain couples TRBV7-2 to TRBJ1-2, with 10 bases identical to TRBD1. Per germline, CDR1 SGHTA and CDR2 FQGNSA. The CDR3 is 13 amino acids. Germline trimming cut 3 bases from V and 8 bases from J; bases unmatched to any gene: 3.

By sample share, this clone is medium-sized (0.01 to 0.1%). The J gene is TRBJ2-7, the V gene TRBV11-2; maybe TRBD2 (6 bases). Per germline, CDR1 SGHAT and CDR2 FQNNGV. The V end was cut by 5 bases, the J end by 1 base, with 12 bases between. There are 14 residues in the CDR3. This CDR3 reads CASSHGRGSYEQYF. The CDR3 DNA reads as TGTGCCAGCAGCCACGGACGGGGGTCCTACGAGCAGTACTTC.

The chain combines TRBV6-1 with TRBJ1-3; D is unclear. The CDR3 extends over 12 amino acids. The ends were cut back, 6 bases at V and 4 bases at J, with 7 bases in the middle. Germline V lookup: CDR1 MNHNS, CDR2 SASEGT. DNA of the CDR3: TGTGCCAGCAGGCCCCCGGGAAACACCATATATTTT. Translated: CASRPPGNTIYF.

The genes are TRBV5-6 and TRBJ2-5, with a tentative D call TRBD1 (6 bases). Near its end, the DNA agrees better with TRBJ2-7, so the J call may be wrong. From germline, CDR1 is SGHDT and CDR2 YYEEEE. There are 12 residues in the CDR3. The DNA of the CDR3 is TGTGCCAGCAGTGAACAGGGAAACGAGCAGTACTTC. Translation: CASSEQGNEQYF.

This clone has a handful of counts. The chain combines TRBV13 with TRBJ1-3, with D unclear. The germline V gene has CDR1 PRHDT and CDR2 FYEKMQ (reference sequence). V was shortened by 5 bases and J by 3 bases, with 20 bases between the two germline ends. The CDR3 runs 17 residues. CDR3 protein: CASSLRTAEGFGNTIYF. CDR3 coding DNA: TGTGCCAGCAGCCTTAGGACGGCCGAAGGATTTGGAAACACCATATATTTT.

This clone came up a few times. The rearrangement uses TRBV2 and TRBJ1-6, with no clear D. The germline gives CDR1 SNHLY, CDR2 FYNNEI. Trimming removed 4 bases from V and 2 bases from J, with 9 bases in between. There are 15 residues in the CDR3. CDR3 protein: CASSVGTTYNSPLHF. As DNA, the CDR3 is TGTGCCAGCAGTGTTGGCACCACCTATAATTCACCCCTCCACTTT.

The rearrangement uses TRBV25-1 and TRBJ2-1; D is undetermined. Germline assignment: CDR1 MGHDK and CDR2 SYGVNS. This CDR3 comprises 12 residues. Trimming pared 3 bases from V and 4 bases from J, leaving 4 bases between. The CDR3 DNA follows: TGTGCCAGCAGTGAGGTTTACAATGAGCAGTTCTTC. Its protein product is CASSEVYNEQFF.

By share, this clone counts as medium-sized. The rearrangement links TRBV7-8 to TRBJ1-5, with D unclear. The germline gives CDR1 SGHVS, CDR2 FQNEAQ. The CDR3 loop spans 16 amino acids. Deletions cut 3 bases from V and 0 bases from J, with 12 bases between. The CDR3 region is CASSFLKLPSNQPQHF. CDR3 bases: TGTGCCAGCAGCTTTCTGAAGCTACCTAGCAATCAGCCCCAGCATTTT.

The chain is built from TRBV19 and TRBJ1-1; 10 bases map to TRBD1. The CDR3 loop spans 15 amino acids. Trimming took 3 bases from V and 6 from J; bases not matched to a gene: 7. Germline-derived CDR1 and CDR2 are LNHDA and SQIVND (reference sequence). CDR3 sequence: CASSIGDRGWSEAFF. In nucleotides, the CDR3 is TGTGCCAGTAGTATCGGGGACAGGGGTTGGTCTGAAGCTTTCTTT.

V gene TRBV7-2 combines with J gene TRBJ2-7; D is possibly TRBD1 (5 bases). Germline V lookup: CDR1 SGHTA, CDR2 FQGNSA. With 4 bases removed from V and 3 bases from J, the gap between germline ends came to 10 bases. The CDR3 sequence is 13 residues long. CDR3 sequence (DNA): TGTGCCAGCAGCTCACAGGTGAACTACGAGCAGTACTTC. This sequence encodes CASSSQVNYEQYF.

The CDR3 DNA reads TGTGCCAGCAGCGTGGACTGGCAGAGTCGCTACACCTTC. Translation: CASSVDWQSRYTF. The gene calls are TRBV4-2 and TRBJ1-2, with D unclear. Trimming left V 5 bases short and J 9 bases short, with 16 bases between. Germline CDR1 LGHNA, CDR2 YNFKEQ. CDR3 length: 13 residues.

This clone is labeled medium-sized. The chain couples TRBV6-5 to TRBJ2-2, with D uncertain. The V and J ends lost 4 bases and 7 bases respectively, with 4 bases between them. Germline V gene data show CDR1 as MNHEY and CDR2 as SVGAGI. This CDR3 has 11 residues. In DNA form, the CDR3 reads TGTGCCAGCAGTTTTTACGGGGAGCTGTTTTTT. This sequence encodes CASSFYGELFF.

This chain links TRBV5-6 with TRBJ2-7, with a weak D call TRBD2 (6 bases). The CDR3 length is 14 residues. V lost 4 bases and J 1 base, leaving 12 bases between the germline ends. The germline gives CDR1 SGHDT, CDR2 YYEEEE. The CDR3 DNA is TGTGCCAGCAGCGAGGGACTGGATTCCTACGAGCAGTACTTC. Amino acids: CASSEGLDSYEQYF.

This clone was picked up a small number of times. V is TRBV7-9 and J is TRBJ2-3; D is uncertain. Per the germline V gene, CDR1 is SEHNR and CDR2 is FQNEAQ (reference sequence). V was clipped by 2 bases and J by 2 bases, with 11 bases between them. The CDR3 has 15 residues. The CDR3 region is CASSLSVLPTDTQYF. The CDR3 nucleotides read TGTGCCAGCAGCTTAAGTGTCCTACCCACAGATACGCAGTATTTT.

V is TRBV7-6 and J is TRBJ2-5; the D call may be TRBD1 or TRBD2 (5 bases each). This CDR3 has 15 residues. The germline V gene encodes CDR1 SGHVS and CDR2 FNYEAQ. V dropped 5 bases and J dropped 5 bases, with 18 bases sitting between them. The CDR3 DNA sequence: TGTGCCAGCAGCCCAGGGCTGGGGAGTTATGAGACCCAGTACTTC. As protein: CASSPGLGSYETQYF.

The table lists this clone with a few counts. V is TRBV29-1 and J is TRBJ1-1; possible D gene TRBD1, 5 bases. CDR1 and CDR2 (germline): SQVTM, ANQGSEA. V gave up 4 bases and J gave up 1 base, with 13 bases separating them. This CDR3 has 14 residues. The CDR3 nucleotides are TGCAGCGTTGCCGACAGCTTCAAGAACACTGAAGCTTTCTTT. This sequence encodes CSVADSFKNTEAFF.

The chain links TRBV11-3 to TRBJ2-1; unclear D gene. The CDR3 extends over 13 amino acids. The germline V gene encodes CDR1 SGHNT and CDR2 YENEEA. The V end was cut by 6 bases, the J end by 5 bases, with 11 bases between. Here the CDR3 reads CASSPTLDNEQFF. CDR3 coding DNA: TGTGCCAGCAGTCCTACCCTGGACAATGAGCAGTTCTTC.

The chain carries TRBV18 and TRBJ2-3; D is unresolved. The CDR3 totals 13 residues. CDR1 is KGHSH and CDR2 is LQKENI in the germline V gene. V lost 8 bases to trimming and J lost 4 bases, with 13 bases between them. Here the CDR3 DNA reads TGTGCCAGCACCTCCCAGTGGTCAGATACGCAGTATTTT. It yields the protein CASTSQWSDTQYF. Full variable domain (missing parts from reference TRBV18 and TRBJ2-3): NAGVMQNPRHLVRRRGQEARLRCSPMKGHSHVYWYRQLPEEGLKFMVYLQKENIIDESGMPKERFSAEFPKEGPSILRIQQVVRGDSAAYFCASTSQWSDTQYFGPGTRLTVL.